This T cell receptor (beta chain) was identified during a study of blood T cell repertoires in COVID-19 (TCRdb year 2020). Broadly, across the study: Samples from collaborators originated in the United States, Italy and Spain and spanned both the acute and convalescent phases of COVID-19. The material from the prospective study consisted of cDNA or gDNA derived from T cells, B-cell-depleted T cells, or PBMCs. Deeply sampled blood TCRbeta repertoires from subjects exposed to, actively infected with, or recovered from COVID-19 were included in the dataset. The repertoires were released in a freely available public database intended as a resource for research on the immune response to SARS-CoV-2. Samples came from the ongoing ImmuneRACE study (first 160 participants) plus 1,254 subjects from 6 global collaborators. Nearly every sample came with metadata listing a de-identified subject ID, COVID-19 status, age in years and sex. Where HLA class I and class II types were available, the types were taken from metadata supplied by the sample provider, not from assay-based typing.

General findings and caveats noted by the study authors: How much clinical and demographic metadata was included differed by source and by participant, and the metadata was provided uncurated.

Another Seattle source contributed samples from volunteer blood donors who had recovered from COVID-19. Whole blood was collected in K2EDTA tubes by collaborating institutions according to the institutions' own protocols. Collaborator samples were shipped for TCRbeta analysis as frozen whole blood, isolated PBMCs, or DNA extracted from either sample type. To note about this clone: Its antigen specificity is not known. No base quality information exists; no much larger clone differs at one position.

The CDR3 spans 15 residues, from the cysteine through the phenylalanine. Just CDR3 DNA is preserved here, 45 bases in frame from base 1. For this chain, trimming is 0 bases at the V end and 4 bases at the J end, and the number of junction bases without a gene match is 6. The germline V gene (reference sequence) provides CDR1 GTSNPN and CDR2 SVGIG. The immunoSEQ Assay, a bias-controlled multiplex PCR, was used to amplify TCRbeta CDR3 regions from genomic DNA. On the authors' methods: Within the assay, amplification of reference gene primers was used to estimate how many nucleated cells each sample contained. To quantify the absolute abundance of each unique TCRbeta CDR3 rearrangement, sequence reads were collapsed and filtered. Productive Simpson clonality was computed per sample as the square root of Simpson's diversity index over productive rearrangements. The table was pulled from immuneACCESS by TCRdb, which kept in-frame rearrangements only. Such tables lose some clones; where checked, under half of the loss comes from unresolved V genes, and the rest has no known cause. Clonal size and the V and J genes are those of that table, whereas D and trimming came from the DNA. This sample holds just over 250,000 clones; roughly nine tenths were observed only once. In total, the top ten clones hold roughly 9.8% of the sample.

The sequence links TRBV30 to TRBJ1-1, with 9 bases aligning to TRBD1. The receptor was derived from a middle-aged man who had recovered from COVID-19. The sample consisted of peripheral blood. The CDR3 protein sequence reads: CAWSVSKTGGTEAFF. The nucleotides are TGTGCCTGGAGTGTCTCTAAGACAGGGGGCACTGAAGCTTTCTTT.